The T cell receptor beta chain described here comes from a study of T-cell reconstitution after alpha-beta-depleted transplantation in children. Overall study findings and caveats: The main origin of T-cell counts and diversity one year after transplant was newly produced T cells. Reportedly, alpha-beta T cells present about two months post-transplant originated from several hundred expanded clones of graft origin. Diversity of TCRbeta at day 60 was high in some patients, arising from surviving recipient T cells and thymic progenitors.

The authors prepared the TCRbeta library with unique molecular identifiers. A single record per CDR3 protein comes from TCRdb applying MiXCR to the PCR reads. The table includes about 980,000 distinct CDR3 sequences, 25% to 30% detected once. Germline V lookup: CDR1 MNHEY, CDR2 SMNVEV (reference sequence). The CDR3 is 14 amino acids. Trimming stripped 2 bases from V and 6 bases from J, with 14 bases between. A note on this clonotype: The antigen is undetermined.

Source: PBMCs, mostly from graft donor cells, taken 360 days after TCRalphabeta/CD19-depleted stem cell transplant. V is TRBV27 and J is TRBJ2-7; D gene unclear. The clonotype was recovered from a boy under two years old who had a stem cell transplant for SCID, so the T cells may come from the graft donor. The CDR3 nucleotides read TGTGCCAGCAGTTTAGGTGATCAGAATAGCGAGCAGTACTTC. This translates into CASSLGDQNSEQYF.